The rows below give T cell receptor beta chains drawn from one sample of a study of cytomegalovirus exposure and HLA in healthy donors. Some clones are missing from TCRdb's copy, which holds only in-frame ones; the method was immunoSEQ multiplex PCR. The sample lists about 180,000 clones, around 82% occurring once. Sequencing used PBMCs. The receptors here all came from a woman aged 45-65 years in good health and CMV-seropositive. Both conserved end residues are part of each CDR3. The order of the fields is CDR3 length, clone size, V gene, D gene, J gene, CDR3 protein, CDR3 DNA. D genes are given only for firm matches. Expanded clones get a size class; other rows say once, few or many, or leave the size out.

cdr3_length: 15
clone_size: few
v_call: TRBV18
d_call: TRBD1
j_call: TRBJ1-5
cdr3_aa: CASSRSDRGRQPQHF
cdr3_nt: TGTGCCAGCTCACGATCCGACAGGGGACGGCAGCCCCAGCATTTT

cdr3_length: 11
clone_size: .
v_call: TRBV10-2
d_call: TRBD2
j_call: TRBJ2-1
cdr3_aa: CASRGRDEQFF
cdr3_nt: TGCGCCAGCCGAGGGAGGGATGAGCAGTTCTTC

cdr3_length: 15
clone_size: .
v_call: TRBV13
d_call: .
j_call: TRBJ2-7
cdr3_aa: CASSLGRVGSHEQYF
cdr3_nt: TGTGCCAGCAGCTTAGGCCGGGTGGGGAGCCACGAGCAGTACTTC

cdr3_length: 14
clone_size: .
v_call: TRBV11-2
d_call: TRBD2
j_call: TRBJ2-7
cdr3_aa: CASSASGWRYEQYF
cdr3_nt: TGTGCCAGCAGCGCTAGCGGGTGGCGTTACGAGCAGTACTTC

cdr3_length: 13
clone_size: once
v_call: TRBV13
d_call: TRBD1
j_call: TRBJ2-7
cdr3_aa: CASSRTGGYEQYF
cdr3_nt: TGTGCCAGCAGTCGGACAGGAGGCTACGAGCAGTACTTC

cdr3_length: 15
clone_size: .
v_call: TRBV6-6
d_call: .
j_call: TRBJ1-6
cdr3_aa: CATRTASNYNSPLHF
cdr3_nt: TGTGCCACCCGGACAGCCAGCAATTATAATTCACCCCTCCACTTT

cdr3_length: 13
clone_size: .
v_call: TRBV18
d_call: .
j_call: TRBJ1-1
cdr3_aa: CASSPRKSTEAFF
cdr3_nt: TGTGCCAGCTCACCAAGAAAGAGCACTGAAGCTTTCTTT

cdr3_length: 14
clone_size: .
v_call: TRBV5-1
d_call: .
j_call: TRBJ1-2
cdr3_aa: CASSLTVTNYGYTF
cdr3_nt: TGCGCCAGCAGCTTGACGGTTACTAACTATGGCTACACCTTC

cdr3_length: 17
clone_size: .
v_call: TRBV5-1
d_call: TRBD1
j_call: TRBJ1-1
cdr3_aa: CASSRQGTGGLNTEAFF
cdr3_nt: TGCGCCAGCAGCCGCCAGGGGACAGGGGGCTTGAACACTGAAGCTTTCTTT

cdr3_length: 15
clone_size: .
v_call: TRBV5-4
d_call: .
j_call: TRBJ1-1
cdr3_aa: CASSFEGRANTEAFF
cdr3_nt: TGTGCCAGCAGCTTTGAGGGAAGGGCGAACACTGAAGCTTTCTTT

cdr3_length: 17
clone_size: .
v_call: TRBV9
d_call: .
j_call: TRBJ1-3
cdr3_aa: CASSALAAGAKGNTIYF
cdr3_nt: TGTGCCAGCAGCGCACTGGCGGCAGGGGCGAAAGGAAACACCATATATTTT

cdr3_length: 17
clone_size: few
v_call: TRBV5-4
d_call: TRBD2
j_call: TRBJ2-2
cdr3_aa: CASSLGLAGTYTGELFF
cdr3_nt: TGTGCCAGCAGCTTGGGACTAGCGGGGACTTACACCGGGGAGCTGTTTTTT

cdr3_length: 15
clone_size: few
v_call: TRBV18
d_call: TRBD1
j_call: TRBJ1-4
cdr3_aa: CASSKDRGTNEKLFF
cdr3_nt: TGTGCCAGCTCAAAAGACAGGGGGACTAATGAAAAACTGTTTTTT

cdr3_length: 12
clone_size: .
v_call: TRBV6-1
d_call: TRBD1
j_call: TRBJ2-7
cdr3_aa: CASLDRAYEQYF
cdr3_nt: TGTGCCAGCTTGGACAGGGCCTACGAGCAGTACTTC

cdr3_length: 14
clone_size: few
v_call: TRBV6-5
d_call: TRBD1
j_call: TRBJ2-7
cdr3_aa: CASSPGQGSYEQYF
cdr3_nt: TGTGCCAGCAGTCCGGGACAGGGGTCCTACGAGCAGTACTTC

cdr3_length: 14
clone_size: few
v_call: TRBV29-1
d_call: .
j_call: TRBJ2-1
cdr3_aa: CSVRQNPGYNEQFF
cdr3_nt: TGCAGCGTTAGACAAAACCCAGGGTACAATGAGCAGTTCTTC

cdr3_length: 14
clone_size: few
v_call: TRBV5-1
d_call: .
j_call: TRBJ1-2
cdr3_aa: CASRPQAVNYGYTF
cdr3_nt: TGCGCCAGCAGACCGCAGGCCGTTAACTATGGCTACACCTTC

cdr3_length: 16
clone_size: few
v_call: TRBV7-8
d_call: TRBD1
j_call: TRBJ2-2
cdr3_aa: CASSFGRAGGTGELFF
cdr3_nt: TGTGCCAGCAGCTTCGGTCGGGCAGGGGGAACCGGGGAGCTGTTTTTT

cdr3_length: 15
clone_size: .
v_call: TRBV25-1
d_call: TRBD1
j_call: TRBJ1-1
cdr3_aa: CASSDRGLVNTEAFF
cdr3_nt: TGTGCCAGCAGTGACAGGGGGCTGGTCAACACTGAAGCTTTCTTT

cdr3_length: 15
clone_size: .
v_call: TRBV7-6
d_call: TRBD1
j_call: TRBJ2-1
cdr3_aa: CASSQRLGTDNEQFF
cdr3_nt: TGTGCCAGCAGCCAGAGGTTGGGGACAGACAATGAGCAGTTCTTC

cdr3_length: 16
clone_size: .
v_call: TRBV6-1
d_call: TRBD1
j_call: TRBJ1-2
cdr3_aa: CASSAHRGDGLGGYTF
cdr3_nt: TGTGCCAGCAGTGCCCACAGGGGTGATGGGCTTGGTGGCTACACCTTC

cdr3_length: 13
clone_size: .
v_call: TRBV7-2
d_call: .
j_call: TRBJ1-1
cdr3_aa: CASSTDRNTEAFF
cdr3_nt: TGTGCCAGCAGCACTGACAGGAACACTGAAGCTTTCTTT

cdr3_length: 15
clone_size: .
v_call: TRBV7-8
d_call: TRBD2
j_call: TRBJ2-1
cdr3_aa: CASSSTSGARDEQFF
cdr3_nt: TGTGCCAGCAGCAGTACTAGCGGGGCCCGGGATGAGCAGTTCTTC

cdr3_length: 13
clone_size: .
v_call: TRBV5-6
d_call: .
j_call: TRBJ1-2
cdr3_aa: CASSSQSSYGYTF
cdr3_nt: TGTGCCAGCAGCTCACAGTCCTCCTATGGCTACACCTTC

cdr3_length: 17
clone_size: .
v_call: TRBV19
d_call: TRBD1
j_call: TRBJ2-2
cdr3_aa: CASSTPGTGTNTGELFF
cdr3_nt: TGTGCCAGTAGTACCCCCGGGACAGGGACGAACACCGGGGAGCTGTTTTTT

cdr3_length: 15
clone_size: .
v_call: TRBV9
d_call: TRBD1
j_call: TRBJ2-7
cdr3_aa: CASSVGLTGAHEQYF
cdr3_nt: TGTGCCAGCAGCGTAGGGTTGACAGGGGCGCACGAGCAGTACTTC

cdr3_length: 17
clone_size: .
v_call: TRBV7-9
d_call: TRBD1
j_call: TRBJ2-6
cdr3_aa: CASSITGGLSGANVLTF
cdr3_nt: TGTGCCAGCAGCATCACAGGGGGTTTATCTGGGGCCAACGTCCTGACTTTC

cdr3_length: 14
clone_size: .
v_call: TRBV5-1
d_call: .
j_call: TRBJ1-4
cdr3_aa: CASSVTATNEKLFF
cdr3_nt: TGCGCCAGCAGCGTGACAGCAACTAATGAAAAACTGTTTTTT

cdr3_length: 15
clone_size: .
v_call: TRBV2
d_call: .
j_call: TRBJ2-5
cdr3_aa: CASRELSGYQETQYF
cdr3_nt: TGTGCCAGCAGGGAACTTTCAGGGTACCAAGAGACCCAGTACTTC

cdr3_length: 13
clone_size: .
v_call: TRBV4-1
d_call: .
j_call: TRBJ2-7
cdr3_aa: CASSQIVAYEQYF
cdr3_nt: TGCGCCAGCAGCCAAATAGTAGCCTACGAGCAGTACTTC

cdr3_length: 14
clone_size: .
v_call: TRBV6-5
d_call: .
j_call: TRBJ2-7
cdr3_aa: CASSSPGSSYEQYF
cdr3_nt: TGTGCCAGCAGTAGTCCGGGAAGCTCCTACGAGCAGTACTTC

cdr3_length: 17
clone_size: .
v_call: TRBV27
d_call: .
j_call: TRBJ2-6
cdr3_aa: CASSSGYDSSGANVLTF
cdr3_nt: TGTGCCAGCAGTTCCGGGTACGACTCCTCTGGGGCCAACGTCCTGACTTTC

cdr3_length: 17
clone_size: .
v_call: TRBV30
d_call: TRBD1
j_call: TRBJ1-3
cdr3_aa: CAWSTRATGGSGNTIYF
cdr3_nt: TGTGCCTGGAGTACCCGAGCCACAGGGGGCTCTGGAAACACCATATATTTT

cdr3_length: 14
clone_size: .
v_call: TRBV6-5
d_call: TRBD1
j_call: TRBJ2-5
cdr3_aa: CASSPRTGQVTQYF
cdr3_nt: TGTGCCAGCAGTCCCCGGACAGGGCAGGTGACCCAGTACTTC

cdr3_length: 17
clone_size: .
v_call: TRBV9
d_call: TRBD1
j_call: TRBJ1-6
cdr3_aa: CASSVVGTGGPNSPLHF
cdr3_nt: TGTGCCAGCAGCGTAGTCGGGACAGGGGGCCCTAATTCACCCCTCCACTTT

cdr3_length: 14
clone_size: .
v_call: TRBV6-1
d_call: TRBD1
j_call: TRBJ2-1
cdr3_aa: CASTRDRVKVEQFF
cdr3_nt: TGTGCCAGCACCCGGGACAGGGTTAAAGTTGAGCAGTTCTTC

cdr3_length: 12
clone_size: .
v_call: TRBV30
d_call: TRBD1
j_call: TRBJ2-7
cdr3_aa: CAWRDSSYEQYF
cdr3_nt: TGTGCCTGGCGGGACAGCTCCTACGAGCAGTACTTC

cdr3_length: 15
clone_size: .
v_call: TRBV7-3
d_call: .
j_call: TRBJ2-2
cdr3_aa: CASSSLHSNTGELFF
cdr3_nt: TGTGCCAGCAGCTCCCTCCACTCGAACACCGGGGAGCTGTTTTTT

cdr3_length: 16
clone_size: .
v_call: TRBV6-4
d_call: .
j_call: TRBJ2-1
cdr3_aa: CASKKTPGLTSNEQFF
cdr3_nt: TGTGCCAGCAAGAAAACTCCTGGACTCACTTCGAATGAGCAGTTCTTC

cdr3_length: 16
clone_size: .
v_call: TRBV5-1
d_call: .
j_call: TRBJ1-2
cdr3_aa: CASSLEWPQPNYGYTF
cdr3_nt: TGCGCCAGCAGCTTGGAATGGCCACAGCCTAACTATGGCTACACCTTC